A selection of T cell receptor beta chains follows, all from one sample in a study of cytomegalovirus exposure and HLA in healthy donors. Measured with immunoSEQ multiplex PCR; TCRdb has only the in-frame clones, and not every one. The sample has 95,000 to 100,000 clones, about 83% seen once. The material sequenced was PBMCs. The origin of the receptors is a man in his 60s in good health and CMV-seropositive. CDR3s include the opening cysteine and the closing phenylalanine or tryptophan. A D gene is named only where the DNA matches it firmly. Only part of the rows carry a size: once, few, many, or a class if the clone is expanded.

DNA: TGCAGCGTTCAAACCCGTGGGACAGGGAGCACAGATACGCAGTATTTT
CDR3: CSVQTRGTGSTDTQYF
J: TRBJ2-3
size: -
D: TRBD1
V: TRBV29-1

DNA: TGTGCCAGTAGGGGTTCCAGGGGGGCCGGGGAGCTGTTTTTT
CDR3: CASRGSRGAGELFF
J: TRBJ2-2
size: -
D: -
V: TRBV19

DNA: TGTGCCAGCAGCTTAGCAGTGACAGGGCGGATAAATGAGCAGTTCTTC
CDR3: CASSLAVTGRINEQFF
J: TRBJ2-1
size: -
D: TRBD1
V: TRBV11-2

DNA: TGTGCCAGCAGCGCCAGACACCGAAACTATGGCTACACCTTC
CDR3: CASSARHRNYGYTF
J: TRBJ1-2
size: -
D: -
V: TRBV7-9

DNA: TGCGCCAGCAGCCTTGATGAGGGGGAGCTGTTTTTT
CDR3: CASSLDEGELFF
J: TRBJ2-2
size: -
D: -
V: TRBV5-1

DNA: TGTGCCAGTAGTATGGCAGGGGGCTGGTATGAGCAGTTCTTC
CDR3: CASSMAGGWYEQFF
J: TRBJ2-1
size: -
D: TRBD1
V: TRBV19

DNA: TGTGCCAGCAGCCCCAGCGGGGACACCGGGGAGCTGTTTTTT
CDR3: CASSPSGDTGELFF
J: TRBJ2-2
size: -
D: TRBD2
V: TRBV7-3

DNA: TGTGCCAGCTCACCACCGGGACAGGGAGTTTGGTCCATGAACACTGAAGCTTTCTTT
CDR3: CASSPPGQGVWSMNTEAFF
J: TRBJ1-1
size: -
D: TRBD1
V: TRBV18

DNA: TGTGCCAGCAGCAGCGGACAGGGGGGTTACACCATATATTTT
CDR3: CASSSGQGGYTIYF
J: TRBJ1-3
size: -
D: TRBD1
V: TRBV6-1

DNA: TGTGCCAGCTCACCACCGGGACAGGGAGGCAATCAGCCCCAGCATTTT
CDR3: CASSPPGQGGNQPQHF
J: TRBJ1-5
size: once
D: TRBD1
V: TRBV18

DNA: TGCGCCACCAGGGGACTAGCGGGGGGGCCTAACACCGGGGAGCTGTTTTTT
CDR3: CATRGLAGGPNTGELFF
J: TRBJ2-2
size: -
D: TRBD2
V: TRBV10-2

DNA: TGTGCCAGCAGCGCAGGACAGCGGTCTCGTGAAGCTTTCTTT
CDR3: CASSAGQRSREAFF
J: TRBJ1-1
size: few
D: -
V: TRBV13

DNA: TGTGCCTGGAGTAGGACATTTAGCACAGATACGCAGTATTTT
CDR3: CAWSRTFSTDTQYF
J: TRBJ2-3
size: -
D: -
V: TRBV30

DNA: TGTGCCAGCAGCTTAGCGGGCGGGGGTTCACCCCTCCACTTT
CDR3: CASSLAGGGSPLHF
J: TRBJ1-6
size: -
D: -
V: TRBV7-6

DNA: TGTGCCAGCAGCGGAGAGACAGTGAACACTGAAGCTTTCTTT
CDR3: CASSGETVNTEAFF
J: TRBJ1-1
size: few
D: -
V: TRBV7-9

DNA: TGTGCCAGCTCCACGGGACAGACGAGCTCCTACGAGCAGTACTTC
CDR3: CASSTGQTSSYEQYF
J: TRBJ2-7
size: -
D: TRBD1
V: TRBV18

DNA: TGTGCCAGCAGCTCCCGGGGAGCTGCTAACTATGGCTACACCTTC
CDR3: CASSSRGAANYGYTF
J: TRBJ1-2
size: -
D: -
V: TRBV5-4

DNA: TGCAGCACCACAGGGGGCGCGGGTGGCGGGGAGCTGTTTTTT
CDR3: CSTTGGAGGGELFF
J: TRBJ2-2
size: -
D: TRBD1
V: TRBV29-1

DNA: TGTGCCAGCAGCCCTCCCGTCATGGGTACGGGGGAGCAGTACTTC
CDR3: CASSPPVMGTGEQYF
J: TRBJ2-5
size: once
D: -
V: TRBV7-9

DNA: TGCGCCAGCAGCCAAGTACTAGTCGATACGCAGTATTTT
CDR3: CASSQVLVDTQYF
J: TRBJ2-3
size: few
D: -
V: TRBV4-3